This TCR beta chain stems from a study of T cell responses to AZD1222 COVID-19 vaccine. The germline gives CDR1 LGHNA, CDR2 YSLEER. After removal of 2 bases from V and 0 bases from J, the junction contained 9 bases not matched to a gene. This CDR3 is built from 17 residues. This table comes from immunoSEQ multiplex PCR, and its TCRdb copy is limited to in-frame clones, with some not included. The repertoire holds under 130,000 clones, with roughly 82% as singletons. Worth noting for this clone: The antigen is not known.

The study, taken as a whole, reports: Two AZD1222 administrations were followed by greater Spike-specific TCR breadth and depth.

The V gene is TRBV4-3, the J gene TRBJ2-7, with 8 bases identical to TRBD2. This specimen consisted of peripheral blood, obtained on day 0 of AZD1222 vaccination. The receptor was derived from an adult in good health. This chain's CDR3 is CASSQSWAGGSSYEQYF. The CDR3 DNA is TGCGCCAGCAGCCAATCCTGGGCGGGGGGTAGCTCCTACGAGCAGTACTTC.